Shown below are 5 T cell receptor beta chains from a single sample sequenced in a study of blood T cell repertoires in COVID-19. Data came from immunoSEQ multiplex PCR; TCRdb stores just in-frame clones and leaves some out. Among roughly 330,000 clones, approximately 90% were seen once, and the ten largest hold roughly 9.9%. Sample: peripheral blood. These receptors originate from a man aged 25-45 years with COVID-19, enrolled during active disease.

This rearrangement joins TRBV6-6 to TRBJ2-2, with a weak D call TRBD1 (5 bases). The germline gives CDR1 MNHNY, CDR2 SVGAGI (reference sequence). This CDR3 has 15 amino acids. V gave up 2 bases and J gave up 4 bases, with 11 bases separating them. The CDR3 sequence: CASSYGALGTGELFF. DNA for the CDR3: TGTGCCAGCAGTTACGGGGCCCTGGGCACCGGGGAGCTGTTTTTT.

The CDR3 DNA follows: TGTGCCAGCAGCTTAAATCTAGCGGAGGGGGGATACGAGCAGTACTTC. Its protein is CASSLNLAEGGYEQYF. The chain combines TRBV5-4 with TRBJ2-7, with D possibly TRBD2 on 7 matching bases. This CDR3 has 16 amino acids. V was trimmed by 2 bases and J by 4 bases, leaving 19 bases between them. CDR1 SGHNT and CDR2 YYREEE come from the germline V gene (reference sequence).

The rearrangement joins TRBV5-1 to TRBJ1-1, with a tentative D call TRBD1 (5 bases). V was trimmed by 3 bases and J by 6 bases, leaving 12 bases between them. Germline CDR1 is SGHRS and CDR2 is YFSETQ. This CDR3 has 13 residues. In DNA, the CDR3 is TGCGCCAGCAGCTCCGGGGGGGGATCTGAAGCTTTCTTT. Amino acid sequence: CASSSGGGSEAFF.

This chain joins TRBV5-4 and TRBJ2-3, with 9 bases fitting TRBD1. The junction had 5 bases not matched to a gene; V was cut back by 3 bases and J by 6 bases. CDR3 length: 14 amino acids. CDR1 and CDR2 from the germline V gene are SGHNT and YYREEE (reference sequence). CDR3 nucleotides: TGTGCCAGCAGCTCGGGACAGGGTAGGGATACGCAGTATTTT. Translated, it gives CASSSGQGRDTQYF.

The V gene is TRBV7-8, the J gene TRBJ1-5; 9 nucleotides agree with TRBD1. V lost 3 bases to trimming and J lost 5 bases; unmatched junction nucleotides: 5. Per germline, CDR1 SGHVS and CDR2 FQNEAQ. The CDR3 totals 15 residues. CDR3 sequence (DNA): TGTGCCAGCAGCTTCGGGACAGGGTTGGATCAGCCCCAGCATTTT. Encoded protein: CASSFGTGLDQPQHF.